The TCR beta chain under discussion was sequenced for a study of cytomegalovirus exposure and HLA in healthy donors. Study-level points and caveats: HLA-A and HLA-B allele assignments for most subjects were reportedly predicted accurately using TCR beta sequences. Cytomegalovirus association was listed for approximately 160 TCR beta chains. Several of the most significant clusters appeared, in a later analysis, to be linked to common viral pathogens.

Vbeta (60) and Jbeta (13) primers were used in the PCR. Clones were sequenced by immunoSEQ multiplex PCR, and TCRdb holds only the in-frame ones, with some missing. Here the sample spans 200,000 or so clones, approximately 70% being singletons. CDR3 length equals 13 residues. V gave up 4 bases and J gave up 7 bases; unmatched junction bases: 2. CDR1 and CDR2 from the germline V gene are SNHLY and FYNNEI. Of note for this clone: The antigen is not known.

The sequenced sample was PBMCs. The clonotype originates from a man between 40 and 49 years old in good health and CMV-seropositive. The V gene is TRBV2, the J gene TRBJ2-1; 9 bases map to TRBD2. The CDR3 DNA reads TGTGCCAGCAGTGGCGGGGGGGGGAATGAGCAGTTCTTC. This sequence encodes CASSGGGGNEQFF.